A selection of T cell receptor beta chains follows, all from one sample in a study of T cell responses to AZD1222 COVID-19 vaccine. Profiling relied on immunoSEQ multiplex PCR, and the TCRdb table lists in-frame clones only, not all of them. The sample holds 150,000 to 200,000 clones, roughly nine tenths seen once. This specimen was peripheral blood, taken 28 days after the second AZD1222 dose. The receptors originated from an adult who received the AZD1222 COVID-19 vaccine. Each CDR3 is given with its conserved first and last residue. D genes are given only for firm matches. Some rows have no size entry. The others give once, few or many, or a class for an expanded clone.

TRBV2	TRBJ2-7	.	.	CASSDDGQGVYEQYF	TGTGCCAGCAGTGATGATGGGCAGGGAGTCTACGAGCAGTACTTC
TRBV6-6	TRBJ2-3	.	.	CASRDAPDTQYF	TGTGCCAGCAGGGATGCGCCAGATACGCAGTATTTT
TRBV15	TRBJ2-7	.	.	CATSREALSYEQYF	TGTGCCACCAGCAGAGAAGCCCTTTCTTACGAGCAGTACTTC
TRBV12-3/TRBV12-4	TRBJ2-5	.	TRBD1	CASSRDRGTQYF	TGTGCCAGCAGTAGGGACAGAGGGACCCAGTACTTC
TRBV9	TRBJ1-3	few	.	CASSVDGRAGNTIYF	TGTGCCAGCAGCGTAGATGGCAGGGCTGGAAACACCATATATTTT
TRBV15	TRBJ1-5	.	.	CATSRDVNNQPQHF	TGTGCCACCAGCAGAGATGTGAATAATCAGCCCCAGCATTTT
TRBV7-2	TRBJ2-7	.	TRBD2	CASSTGLAIYEQYF	TGTGCCAGCAGCACCGGACTAGCGATCTACGAGCAGTACTTC
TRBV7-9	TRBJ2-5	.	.	CASSGPNRGHQETQYF	TGTGCCAGCAGCGGCCCTAACCGGGGGCACCAAGAGACCCAGTACTTC
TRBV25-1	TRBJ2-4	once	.	CASSEWGSAKNIQYF	TGTGCCAGCAGTGAATGGGGGTCAGCCAAAAACATTCAGTACTTC
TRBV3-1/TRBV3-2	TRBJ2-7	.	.	CASSWGRGYEQYF	TGTGCCAGCAGCTGGGGTCGCGGCTACGAGCAGTACTTC
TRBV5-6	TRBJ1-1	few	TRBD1	CASSFRGTGVTEAFF	TGTGCCAGCAGCTTCCGGGGGACAGGGGTCACTGAAGCTTTCTTT
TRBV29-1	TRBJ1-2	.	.	CSVDGSSGDGYGYTF	TGCAGCGTTGATGGCTCGAGTGGGGATGGCTATGGCTACACCTTC
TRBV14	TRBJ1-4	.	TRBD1	CASSQDLGTELFF	TGTGCCAGCAGCCAAGATTTGGGGACAGAACTGTTTTTT
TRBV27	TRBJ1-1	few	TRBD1	CASSSPFWTGQNTEAFF	TGTGCCAGCAGTTCCCCATTTTGGACAGGGCAGAACACTGAAGCTTTCTTT
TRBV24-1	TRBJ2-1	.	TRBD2	CAVGGGLFYEQFF	TGTGCGGTTGGCGGGGGGCTATTCTATGAGCAGTTCTTC
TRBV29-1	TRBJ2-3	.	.	CSVVEITSTDTQYF	TGCAGCGTTGTAGAGATCACTAGCACAGATACGCAGTATTTT
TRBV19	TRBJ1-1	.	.	CASSISGLNTEAFF	TGTGCCAGTAGTATTTCAGGGTTGAACACTGAAGCTTTCTTT
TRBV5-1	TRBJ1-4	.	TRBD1	CASSGGGQGATNEKLFF	TGCGCCAGCAGCGGCGGGGGACAGGGAGCGACTAATGAAAAACTGTTTTTT
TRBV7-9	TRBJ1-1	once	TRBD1	CASSLEAGGTEAFF	TGTGCCAGCAGCTTAGAGGCAGGGGGCACTGAAGCTTTCTTT
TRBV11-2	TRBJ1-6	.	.	CASSTITGTRNSPLHF	TGTGCCAGCAGCACGATCACAGGGACCAGGAATTCACCCCTCCACTTT
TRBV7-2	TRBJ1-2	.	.	CASSLAQAGTGGYTF	TGTGCCAGCAGCTTAGCGCAGGCCGGTACGGGCGGCTACACCTTC
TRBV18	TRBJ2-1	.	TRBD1	CASSPDRVSNEQFF	TGTGCCAGCTCACCAGACAGGGTCAGCAATGAGCAGTTCTTC
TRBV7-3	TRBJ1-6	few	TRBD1	CASSKKPTGGNSPLHF	TGTGCCAGCAGCAAAAAGCCGACAGGGGGGAATTCACCCCTCCACTTT
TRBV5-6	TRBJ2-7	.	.	CASSSTWGKRYEQYF	TGTGCCAGCAGCTCCACCTGGGGCAAACGGTACGAGCAGTACTTC
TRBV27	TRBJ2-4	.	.	CASRLRDGAKNIQYF	TGTGCCAGCAGGCTTAGGGACGGAGCCAAAAACATTCAGTACTTC
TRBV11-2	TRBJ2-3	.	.	CASSLAGGNTDTQYF	TGTGCCAGCAGCTTAGCGGGGGGCAACACAGATACGCAGTATTTT
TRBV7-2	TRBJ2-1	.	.	CASVRGGTSNEQFF	TGTGCCAGCGTCAGGGGGGGGACCTCCAATGAGCAGTTCTTC
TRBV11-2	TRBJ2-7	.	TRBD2	CASSPSGTYEQYF	TGTGCCAGCAGCCCTAGCGGCACCTACGAGCAGTACTTC
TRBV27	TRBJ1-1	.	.	CASSPAIGRGNQAFF	TGTGCCAGCAGTCCAGCGATTGGTAGGGGGAATCAAGCTTTCTTT
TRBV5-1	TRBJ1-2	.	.	CASSYDRTYGYTF	TGCGCCAGCAGCTACGACAGGACCTATGGCTACACCTTC
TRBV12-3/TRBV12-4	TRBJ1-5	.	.	CASSWTDHQPQHF	TGTGCCAGCAGTTGGACAGATCATCAGCCCCAGCATTTT
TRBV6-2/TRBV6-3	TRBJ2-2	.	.	CASSPLKGGVTSTGELFF	TGTGCCAGCAGCCCGCTTAAAGGCGGGGTGACGAGCACCGGGGAGCTGTTTTTT
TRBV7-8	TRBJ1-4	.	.	CASSHNGLTTNEKLFF	TGTGCCAGCAGCCATAACGGACTGACAACTAATGAAAAACTGTTTTTT
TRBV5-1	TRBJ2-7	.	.	CASSLLGGSYEQYF	TGCGCCAGCAGCTTGCTTGGAGGTTCCTACGAGCAGTACTTC
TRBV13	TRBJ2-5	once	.	CASSLAGRETQYF	TGTGCCAGCAGCTTAGCAGGGCGGGAGACCCAGTACTTC
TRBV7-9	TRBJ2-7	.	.	CASSPTGGPSTYEQYF	TGTGCCAGCAGCCCAACGGGGGGCCCCTCTACCTACGAGCAGTACTTC
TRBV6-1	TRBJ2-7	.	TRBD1	CASSEGTAPAYEQYF	TGTGCCAGCAGTGAGGGGACAGCTCCGGCCTACGAGCAGTACTTC
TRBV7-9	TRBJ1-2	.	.	CASSLPQGIDYGYTF	TGTGCCAGCAGCTTACCCCAAGGGATTGACTATGGCTACACCTTC
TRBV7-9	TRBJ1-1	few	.	CASSLRAAEAFF	TGTGCCAGCAGCTTAAGGGCAGCTGAAGCTTTCTTT
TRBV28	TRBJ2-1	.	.	CASSLTYNEQFF	TGTGCCAGCAGTTTAACATACAATGAGCAGTTCTTC
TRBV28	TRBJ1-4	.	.	CASTPSGLREKLFF	TGTGCCAGCACCCCCTCAGGACTTCGGGAAAAACTGTTTTTT
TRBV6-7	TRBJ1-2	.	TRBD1	CASSYSCGTGVGYTF	TGTGCCAGCAGTTATTCGTGTGGGACAGGGGTCGGCTACACCTTC
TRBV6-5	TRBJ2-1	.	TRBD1	CASSYRQGGEQFF	TGTGCCAGCAGTTACCGACAGGGGGGTGAGCAGTTCTTC
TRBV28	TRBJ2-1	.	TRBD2	CASSLWEGGNEQFF	TGTGCCAGCAGTTTGTGGGAGGGCGGCAATGAGCAGTTCTTC